A selection of T cell receptor beta chains follows, all from one sample in a study of blood T cells in healthy people across ages. TCRdb independently ran MiXCR on the 5' RACE reads; one entry per CDR3 protein. The sample lists some 1,500,000 distinct CDR3 sequences, about 45% seen once, with roughly 3.7% in the top ten. Sequencing used blood. The receptors shown here come from a woman under 30 in good health. Each CDR3 is given without its conserved first and last residue.

V,J,CDR3
TRBV7-2,TRBJ2-1,ASSRENEQF
TRBV29-1,TRBJ1-2,SVGAGGYGYT
TRBV9,TRBJ2-1,ASSAPHGAPNDEQF
TRBV12-3/TRBV12-4,TRBJ2-3,ANGAGGTDTQY
TRBV6-5,TRBJ2-7,ASKPLAGLFEQY
TRBV7-9,TRBJ1-6,ASSLVSGVNSPLH
TRBV29-1,TRBJ2-1,SVSDISYNEQF
TRBV29-1,TRBJ2-5,STSLAGYNEQY
TRBV5-4,TRBJ2-5,ASSRPGQGPQETQY
TRBV7-2,TRBJ1-4,ASRSGGPLNEKLF
TRBV6-1,TRBJ1-2,ASNVGANYGYT
TRBV12-3/TRBV12-4,TRBJ2-5,ASSFGAGGETQY
TRBV7-9,TRBJ2-7,TSSLATDYEQY
TRBV5-1,TRBJ1-1,ASSMTETNTEAF
TRBV3-1,TRBJ2-1,ASSQDGTSGRPASYNEQF
TRBV5-1,TRBJ2-3,ASSYGQGSDSSTDTQY
TRBV18,TRBJ2-7,ASSPPSRSPYNEQY
TRBV10-3,TRBJ2-6,AISDQLSSGANVLT
TRBV20-1,TRBJ1-2,SARDWVDLNYGYT
TRBV20-1,TRBJ2-1,SAHIQSGIQF
TRBV6-5,TRBJ2-3,ASSFGLAGARDTDTQY
TRBV29-1,NA,SARTIAYEQY
TRBV4-2,TRBJ2-3,TSSQDQTHRTDAQY
TRBV10-3,TRBJ2-2,AIRRDTSWYTGELF
TRBV15,TRBJ1-1,ATSPRQGRTEAF
TRBV12-3/TRBV12-4,TRBJ1-2,ASRTITAGYGYT
TRBV25-1,TRBJ2-1,ASRAKAGNEQF
TRBV12-3/TRBV12-4,TRBJ1-2,ASSFRRIANYGYT
TRBV11-2,TRBJ2-2,ASSLDSSSGYTGELF
TRBV29-1,TRBJ2-1,SVPARASRSPLNEQF
TRBV14,TRBJ2-1,ASSHWTEANEQF
TRBV20-1,NA,SARSGGTTYEQY
TRBV12-3/TRBV12-4,TRBJ1-2,ASTMTGASGYT
TRBV20-1,TRBJ2-2,SAYPNTGELF
TRBV3-1,TRBJ2-6,ASRGQGRSSGANVLT
TRBV11-2,TRBJ2-5,ASSLLGGASNQETQY
TRBV11-1,TRBJ1-1,ASKKEYTEAF
TRBV7-2,TRBJ2-3,ASSLGTAGGQDTQY
TRBV12-3/TRBV12-4,TRBJ1-3,ASSYTGARGNTIY
TRBV9,TRBJ2-1,ASSVGLGRGNEQF
TRBV29-1,TRBJ1-1,SVESRLNMNTEAF
TRBV20-1,TRBJ1-2,SARDLDRSIGYGYT
TRBV7-2,TRBJ2-3,ASSLYGPGVADTQY
TRBV12-3/TRBV12-4,TRBJ1-6,ASSPLAGNSPLH
TRBV28,TRBJ2-4,VSKDLAKNIQY
TRBV7-2,TRBJ1-6,ASSSRQGLNSPLH
TRBV30,TRBJ2-1,AWSLSYNEQF
TRBV7-3,TRBJ2-1,ASSLTSGTGYNEQF
TRBV7-9,TRBJ2-3,ASTSGSGVYTDTQY
TRBV4-3,TRBJ1-4,ASSQDLGRGNEKLF
TRBV5-1,TRBJ1-1,ASSGGWGLNTEAF
TRBV9,TRBJ2-1,ASSVEKLGGNEQF
TRBV3-1,TRBJ2-5,ASSQESGGGTQY
TRBV27,TRBJ1-4,ASSPLLGAKKANEKLF